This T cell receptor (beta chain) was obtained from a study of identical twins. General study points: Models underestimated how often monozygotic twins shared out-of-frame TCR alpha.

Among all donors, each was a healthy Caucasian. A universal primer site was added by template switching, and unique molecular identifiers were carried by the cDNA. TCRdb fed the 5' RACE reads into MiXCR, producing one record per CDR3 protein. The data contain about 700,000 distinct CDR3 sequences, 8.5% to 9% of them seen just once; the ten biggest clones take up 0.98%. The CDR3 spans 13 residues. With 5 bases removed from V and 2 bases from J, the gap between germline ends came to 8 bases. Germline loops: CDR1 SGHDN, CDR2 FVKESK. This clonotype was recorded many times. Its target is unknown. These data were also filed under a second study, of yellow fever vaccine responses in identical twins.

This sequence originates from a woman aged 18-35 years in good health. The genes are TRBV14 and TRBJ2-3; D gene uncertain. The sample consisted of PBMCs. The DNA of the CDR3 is TGTGCCAGCAGCAGAACACACACAGATACGCAGTATTTT. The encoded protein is CASSRTHTDTQYF.